Presented here are 10 T cell receptor beta chains from one specimen sequenced in a study of T cells in Graves' hyperthyroidism and ophthalmopathy. Researchers amplified the TCR beta CDR3 regions from RNA transcripts. Researchers ran a first-round RT-PCR on the TCR CDR3 using the HTBI primer set. TCRdb fed the multiplex PCR reads into MiXCR, producing one record per CDR3 protein. The table records 660,000 or so distinct CDR3 sequences, about a fifth of them present only once. The sample consisted of blood. Source of these receptors: a man aged 25-45 years with Graves' ophthalmopathy.

This clonotype was observed at least ten times. This chain connects TRBV30 to TRBJ1-5; D ambiguous. CDR1 GTSNPN and CDR2 SVGIG come from the germline V gene (reference sequence). This CDR3 has 12 residues. The ends were cut back, 2 bases at V and 4 bases at J, with 6 bases in the middle. Here the CDR3 reads CAWSRGNQPQHF. CDR3 coding DNA: TGTGCCTGGAGTCGAGGGAATCAGCCCCAGCATTTT.

The chain joins TRBV20-1 to TRBJ2-7, with 12 bases that match TRBD2. The CDR3 runs 15 residues. Germline V lookup: CDR1 DFQATT, CDR2 SNEGSKA (reference sequence). Trimming removed 5 bases from V and 0 bases from J; junction bases left unmatched: 5. CDR3 region: CSAVRLAGDSYEQYF. The CDR3 DNA reads as TGCAGTGCTGTCAGACTAGCGGGAGACTCCTACGAGCAGTACTTC.

This clonotype was observed a few times. The V and J genes are TRBV7-3 and TRBJ2-3; TRBD2 aligns across 9 bases. The V and J ends lost 0 bases and 2 bases, in that order; junction bases with no gene match: 6. The CDR3 has 17 residues. Germline CDR1 is SGHTA and CDR2 is FQGTGA. CDR3 loop: CASSLTAAGGNTDTQYF. CDR3 nucleotide sequence: TGTGCCAGCAGCTTAACGGCAGCGGGAGGCAACACAGATACGCAGTATTTT. The complete variable domain, with remaining parts taken from reference TRBV7-3 and TRBJ2-3, reads GAGVSQTPSNKVTEKGKYVELRCDPISGHTALYWYRQSLGQGPEFLIYFQGTGAADDSGLPNDRFFAVRPEGSVSTLKIQRTERGDSAVYLCASSLTAAGGNTDTQYFGPGTRLTVL.

The CDR3 DNA reads as TGTGCCACCAGTGATTCTTGGAGCTACCCATCGCAACTGTTTTTT. Its protein is CATSDSWSYPSQLFF. The chain employs TRBV24-1 and TRBJ1-4, with unresolved D. The CDR3 totals 15 residues. The V end lost 2 bases, the J end lost 12 bases, and 18 bases lay between the germline ends. The germline V gene has CDR1 KGHDR and CDR2 SFDVKD.

This clonotype was found a few times. V gene TRBV28 combines with J gene TRBJ2-1; D unresolved. This CDR3 has 12 amino acids. Trimming removed 5 bases at V and 7 bases at J, with 9 bases between. Germline CDR1 MDHEN, CDR2 SYDVKM. CDR3 sequence (DNA): TGTGCCAGCAGTCTCACTGATAATGAGCAGTTCTTC. Translated: CASSLTDNEQFF.

Regarding this clonotype: The CDR3 ends on some other residue instead of the conserved phenylalanine or tryptophan, so this is likely a read error. The rearrangement joins TRBV12-3 or TRBV12-4 to TRBJ2-3, with 12 bases matching TRBD2. This CDR3 region has 16 residues. The CDR3 DNA follows: TGTGCCAGCAGCTTAGTGACTAGCGGGAGCCCAGATACGCAGTATCTT. Protein product: CASSLVTSGSPDTQYL.

The sample holds many counts of this clonotype. The rearrangement joins TRBV15 to TRBJ1-1; 7 positions agree with TRBD1. The germline V gene encodes CDR1 LNHNV and CDR2 YYDKDF (reference sequence). V shed 0 bases, J shed 1 base, and the junction held 2 bases outside the gene matches. The CDR3 is made up of 15 amino acids. The CDR3 coding sequence is TGTGCCACCAGCAGAGATGGGACAGCGAACACTGAAGCTTTCTTT. This translates into CATSRDGTANTEAFF.

This chain uses TRBV18 with TRBJ2-1; no clear D. The CDR3 is 13 amino acids. Germline V gene data show CDR1 as KGHSH and CDR2 as LQKENI. Trimming cost V 2 bases and J 6 bases, with 8 bases left between them. The CDR3 here is CASSPYASNEQFF. CDR3 DNA: TGTGCCAGCTCACCATATGCTAGCAATGAGCAGTTCTTC.

In this sample, this clonotype turned up a few times. The chain joins TRBV5-4 to TRBJ2-1; the D is unclear. V was clipped by 3 bases and J by 1 base, with 8 bases between them. Germline lookup yields CDR1 SGHNT and CDR2 YYREEE (reference sequence). CDR3 size: 14 residues. CDR3 protein: CASSSAISYNEQFF. CDR3 bases: TGTGCCAGCAGCTCGGCGATATCCTACAATGAGCAGTTCTTC. Looking up the rest from reference TRBV5-4 and TRBJ2-1 gives the full variable domain: ETGVTQSPTHLIKTRGQQVTLRCSSQSGHNTVSWYQQALGQGPQFIFQYYREEENGRGNFPPRFSGLQFPNYSSELNVNALELDDSALYLCASSSAISYNEQFFGPGTRLTVL.

The rearrangement links TRBV6-2 or TRBV6-3 to TRBJ1-1, with D unresolved. Per the germline V gene, CDR1 is MNHEY and CDR2 is SVGEGT. This CDR3 comprises 12 residues. Trimming left V 6 bases short and J 5 bases short, with 10 bases between. CDR3 nucleotide sequence: TGTGCCAGCAGCGTTGGGGTAACTGAAGCTTTCTTT. Translating it yields CASSVGVTEAFF.